This TCR beta chain was retrieved from a study of radiotherapy plus CTLA-4 blockade in lung cancer (dated by TCRdb to 2017 to 2018). Regarding the complete study: Objective responses occurred in roughly 19% of enrolled patients, and 30% to 40% achieved disease control. Beyond this particular receptor, the publication reports: Early dynamic changes in blood T cell clones, together with increased serum interferon-beta after radiation, were reported as the strongest predictors of response. After treatment with radiotherapy and ipilimumab, TCR clones that originated in tumors expanded in peripheral blood.

CDR1 and CDR2, looked up from the germline V gene, are SGDLS and YYNGEE. Measured from the cysteine to the phenylalanine, the CDR3 is 15 residues long. The kept DNA is CDR3 alone, 45 bases in frame from the first base. Cut back by 1 base and 2 bases, the V and J ends lie 13 bases apart. To note about this clone: Its antigen is not yet known. Base qualities are missing; no much larger clone stands one base away. Other DNA sequences of this sample code for an identical CDR3.

The study tested focal radiation therapy combined with CTLA-4 blockade (ipilimumab) in patients with chemo-refractory metastatic non-small-cell lung cancer. The library was made by the immunoSEQ multiplex PCR assay. The clones in this table, taken by TCRdb from immuneACCESS, are in-frame only. Not every clone is retained; where verified, under half of the shortfall comes from an unresolved V gene, and the cause of the rest is unknown. This sample gives roughly 110,000 clones in total; 81% of them show up just once. 2.5% to 3.5% of the sample goes to the ten largest clones. This receptor was taken from a human donor with non-small cell lung cancer that progressed on radiotherapy plus ipilimumab. Some clones in this sample may be carry-over from other donors' samples. The chain uses TRBV9 and TRBJ2-7; the D region possibly corresponds to TRBD1 (6 bases align). The sequencing used peripheral blood, collected from a patient treated with radiotherapy plus ipilimumab. The CDR3 protein is CASSVRQGPTYEQYF. In nucleotides, the sequence is TGTGCCAGCAGCGTAAGGCAGGGGCCTACCTACGAGCAGTACTTC.